The 32 T cell receptor beta chains in this list originate from one sample, sequenced in a study of CD8+CD57+ T cells in acquired aplastic anemia. Using genomic DNA as the template, TCR beta VDJ and CDR3 profiling was carried out. TCRdb used MiXCR to reprocess the reads, holding one entry per CDR3 protein. The sample gives 400,000 to 500,000 distinct CDR3 sequences, approximately 70% of which show up once; approximately 4% is in the top ten. Sequenced input: sorted CD4+, CD8+, or CD8+CD57+ T cells (not recorded which) from PBMCs. The receptors originated from a human donor in good health, serving as a control.

Turning to this clonotype: Without the conserved terminal phenylalanine or tryptophan, this CDR3 likely stems from a read error. The DNA is omitted, as the CDR3 cannot be located on it reliably, and the CDR3 follows TCRdb's listing. The chain couples TRBV2 to TRBJ1-6; the table calls TRBD1, which could not be checked here. The CDR3 spans 13 amino acids, including both terminal residues. CDR1 is SNHLY and CDR2 is FYNNEI in the germline V gene. Here the CDR3 reads CASSYREISHPQL.

As to this clonotype: The missing conserved phenylalanine or tryptophan at the end of this CDR3 makes a read error likely. The DNA is omitted, as the CDR3 cannot be located on it reliably, and the CDR3 follows TCRdb's listing. The chain recombines TRBV7-2 with TRBJ1-2. CDR1 SGHTA and CDR2 FQGNSA come from the germline V gene. The CDR3 sequence runs 13 residues, both termini included. The chain's CDR3 is CASSLFLSGGLNQ.

This clonotype has ten or more counts. The chain combines TRBV7-2 with TRBJ2-2, with 9 positions matching TRBD1. Germline V gene data show CDR1 as SGHTA and CDR2 as FQGNSA. V dropped 1 base and J dropped 8; count of bases not matched to a gene: 11. CDR3 length: 17 residues. As DNA, the CDR3 is TGTGCCAGCAGCTTAGTTGTGGGACAGGGTAATCTAGGGGAGCTGTTTTTT. Translation: CASSLVVGQGNLGELFF. The full variable domain, completed using reference TRBV7-2 and TRBJ2-2, is GAGVSQSPSNKVTEKGKDVELRCDPISGHTALYWYRQSLGQGLEFLIYFQGNSAPDKSGLPSDRFSAERTGGSVSTLTIQRTQQEDSAVYLCASSLVVGQGNLGELFFGEGSRLTVL.

Turning to this clonotype: An end of the junction differs from the germline gene, which may be a read error. The gene calls are TRBV7-2 and TRBJ1-1; D not certain. CDR1 is SGHTA, CDR2 FQGNSA, per germline. The CDR3 is 16 amino acids. This CDR3 reads CASSLKRGEMNTQAFF. The CDR3 DNA is TGCGCCAGCAGCTTAAAACGGGGAGAAATGAACACTCAAGCTTTCTTT.

There are a few counts of this clonotype. The CDR3 loop is CATSDPSDRGNEQFF. DNA of the CDR3: TGTGCCACCAGTGATCCATCGGACAGGGGGAATGAGCAGTTCTTC. This sequence joins TRBV24-1 and TRBJ2-1, with TRBD1 identical over 10 bases. Germline V gives CDR1 KGHDR, CDR2 SFDVKD. The V gene end was trimmed by 3 bases and the J gene end by 7 bases; junction bases not matched to a gene: 5. This CDR3 contains 15 residues.

This rearrangement joins TRBV5-5 to TRBJ1-3; 8 bases agree with TRBD1. The CDR3 runs to 15 residues. J gave up 6 bases and V 4 bases, and 9 bases lay outside the gene matches. The germline CDR1 and CDR2 sequences are SGHKS and YYEKEE (reference sequence). This chain's CDR3 is CASSPRTGRQNTIYF. CDR3 coding DNA: TGTGCCAGCAGCCCCCGGACAGGGAGGCAAAACACCATATATTTT.

The rearrangement uses TRBV7-3 and TRBJ2-7, with unresolved D. CDR1 is SGHTA and CDR2 is FQGTGA in the germline V gene. Trimming stripped 8 bases from V and 6 bases from J, with 11 bases between. The CDR3 covers 11 residues. In DNA form, the CDR3 reads TGTGCCAGCGTCGCGAGCTCCGAGCAGTACTTC. It encodes CASVASSEQYF.

CDR3 sequence (DNA): TGCAGTGCTACCCCCCTAGCGGGGGACACCTACGAGCAGTACTTC. Encoded protein: CSATPLAGDTYEQYF. The gene calls are TRBV20-1 and TRBJ2-7; 10 bases fit TRBD2. This CDR3 is 15 amino acids long. Germline V gene sequence: CDR1 DFQATT, CDR2 SNEGSKA (reference sequence). Trimming removed 4 bases from V and 2 bases from J; junction bases left unmatched: 8.

This clonotype was detected only once. This chain links TRBV19 with TRBJ1-2, with TRBD1 matching 7 bases. This CDR3 spans 15 amino acids. V shed 4 bases and J 12 bases; nucleotides not matched to a gene: 17. Germline V gives CDR1 LNHDA, CDR2 SQIVND (reference sequence). The CDR3 is CASSTQGDTGAGNTF. In DNA, the CDR3 is TGTGCCAGTAGTACCCAGGGGGATACGGGGGCTGGAAACACCTTC.

This clonotype has only one observation. This chain joins TRBV2 and TRBJ1-2; TRBD1 is a possible D gene (5 bases). CDR1 and CDR2 from the germline V gene are SNHLY and FYNNEI. Trimming took off 5 bases at V and 12 bases at J, with 22 bases between the two ends. The CDR3 runs 14 residues. The CDR3 protein is CASSQGFGSYGHTF. The DNA of the CDR3 is TGTGCCAGCAGTCAGGGTTTCGGCTCCTATGGGCACACCTTC.

Concerning this clonotype itself: An end of the junction differs from the germline gene, which may be a read error. The chain links TRBV20-1 to TRBJ1-1, with TRBD1 matching over 7 bases. This CDR3 has 13 amino acids. Looked up from germline, CDR1 is DFQATT and CDR2 is SNEGSKA (reference sequence). CDR3 nucleotide sequence: TGCAGTGCTGGAGATGCAGGGGGGGGCTTGGCTTTCTTT. Translating it yields CSAGDAGGGLAFF.

With respect to this clonotype: This sequence may be a read error, since a much larger clone differs from it by one base. This chain connects TRBV7-2 to TRBJ2-7; D gene uncertain. The V gene's germline CDR1 is SGHTA and CDR2 FQGNSA. This CDR3 is built from 14 residues. The V end was cut by 5 bases, the J end by 0 bases, with 11 bases between. The CDR3 is CASSRVVSSYEQYF. The CDR3 nucleotides are TGTGCCAGCAGCCGAGTCGTCAGCTCCTACGAGCAGTACTTC.

The gene calls are TRBV20-1 and TRBJ1-1, with D perhaps matching TRBD1 (5 bases). The CDR3 contains 15 residues. Trimming stripped 5 bases from V and 6 bases from J, with 22 bases between. CDR1 and CDR2 from the germline V gene are DFQATT and SNEGSKA (reference sequence). CDR3 DNA: TGCAGTGCTTCCCGACCGGCTAGCGGGACGGCTGAAGCTTTCTTT. This sequence encodes CSASRPASGTAEAFF.

The CDR3, as DNA: TGTGCCACCAGACAGGGGGATCAGCCCCAGCATTTT. It encodes CATRQGDQPQHF. The rearrangement links TRBV15 to TRBJ1-5, with 8 bases fitting TRBD1. Germline lookup yields CDR1 LNHNV and CDR2 YYDKDF (reference sequence). The CDR3 has 12 amino acids. V lost 6 bases, J lost 5 bases, and 0 bases stayed unmatched. Combining the CDR3 with reference TRBV15 and TRBJ1-5 gives the whole variable domain DAMVIQNPRYQVTQFGKPVTLSCSQTLNHNVMYWYQQKSSQAPKLLFHYYDKDFNNEADTPDNFQSRRPNTSFCFLDIRSPGLGDTAMYLCATRQGDQPQHFGDGTRLSIL.

This clonotype was seen at least ten times. V gene TRBV5-1 combines with J gene TRBJ2-7; TRBD1 matches 7 bases. V was clipped by 6 bases and J by 7 bases; unmatched bases: 16. There are 15 residues in the CDR3. Per germline, CDR1 SGHRS and CDR2 YFSETQ. This CDR3 reads CASNQIGGRIGEQYF. The CDR3 region has the DNA TGCGCCAGCAACCAAATAGGGGGCCGGATCGGTGAGCAGTACTTC.

This chain uses TRBV10-3 with TRBJ1-2; 12 bases fit TRBD1. The CDR3 has 17 residues. Germline CDR1 reads ENHRY; CDR2 reads SYGVKD. Trimming at V came to 10 bases and at J to 3 bases, leaving 15 bases not matched to a gene. In DNA, the CDR3 is TGTGCCACCTACTCCCCGGGACAGGGGGCTGAAGACTATGGCTACACCTTC. Its translation: CATYSPGQGAEDYGYTF.

Notes on this clonotype: The germline gene is not matched at one end of the junction; a read error may be the cause. V is TRBV7-9 and J is TRBJ1-5; no reliable D call. The CDR3 is 14 residues long. Germline V gene data show CDR1 as SEHNR and CDR2 as FQNEAQ (reference sequence). CDR3 sequence (DNA): TGTGCCAGTAGTATGGCTATGGAGTACGAGCAGTACTTCTTT. Translation: CASSMAMEYEQYFF.

The chain has TRBV11-2 and TRBJ2-1, with D possibly matching TRBD1 (6 bases). The CDR3 covers 14 residues. CDR1 and CDR2 from the germline V gene are SGHAT and FQNNGV. Trimming pared 6 bases from V and 5 bases from J, leaving 14 bases between. This chain's CDR3 is CASRYRAWNNEQFF. The CDR3 DNA reads as TGTGCCAGCAGGTACAGGGCCTGGAACAATGAGCAGTTCTTC.

The chain recombines TRBV12-3 or TRBV12-4 with TRBJ2-2, with a possible D match to TRBD1 (6 bases). The CDR3 contains 14 residues. The ends were cut back, 6 bases at V and 3 bases at J, with 11 bases in the middle. CDR3 DNA sequence: TGTGCCAGCAGCCAGGACAGTTACACCGGGGAGCTGTTTTTT. Translating gives CASSQDSYTGELFF.

About this clonotype: Mismatch with germline at one junction end may stem from a read error. CDR3 DNA sequence: TGTGCCATCAGTGACCCCGACAGCAACTATGTTTACACCTTC. Translated, it gives CAISDPDSNYVYTF. The chain combines TRBV24-1 with TRBJ1-2; tentative D call: TRBD1 (5 bases). Germline CDR1 is KGHDR and CDR2 is SFDVKD. This CDR3 is 14 amino acids long.

As for this clonotype: The junction departs from germline at one end; a sequencing error may be responsible. CDR3 coding DNA: TGTACCAGCAGAAGGGGGCGTAACAACTATGGCTACACCTTC. Translation: CTSRRGRNNYGYTF. V and J are TRBV2 and TRBJ1-2, with 7 bases aligning to TRBD1. Germline values: CDR1 SNHLY, CDR2 FYNNEI. The CDR3 runs to 14 residues.

This rearrangement joins TRBV7-8 to TRBJ2-5; 10 bases match TRBD1. Germline CDR1 and CDR2: SGHVS and FQNEAQ. After removal of 4 bases from V and 5 bases from J, the junction contained 4 bases not matched to a gene. CDR3 length: 14 amino acids. The CDR3 bases are TGTGCCAGCAGCTACTGGACAGGGGGGGAGACCCAGTACTTC. This sequence encodes CASSYWTGGETQYF. Based on the CDR3 plus reference TRBV7-8 and TRBJ2-5, the full variable domain is GAGVSQSPRYKVAKRGQDVALRCDPISGHVSLFWYQQALGQGPEFLTYFQNEAQLDKSGLPSDRFFAERPEGSVSTLKIQRTQQEDSAVYLCASSYWTGGETQYFGPGTRLLVL.

This chain joins TRBV10-2 and TRBJ2-3; 8 nucleotides match TRBD1. The J segment lost 1 base and the V segment lost 10 bases, leaving 10 bases of the junction unmatched. The CDR3 consists of 15 residues. Germline V gene data show CDR1 as WSHSY and CDR2 as SAAADI. CDR3 in amino acids: CATAGTGRGTDTQYF. The CDR3 DNA follows: TGCGCCACCGCCGGGACAGGAAGGGGCACAGATACGCAGTATTTT.

The chain is built from TRBV10-2 and TRBJ2-1, with 12 bases matching TRBD2. V gave up 10 bases and J gave up 4 bases; unmatched junction bases: 5. The CDR3 is made up of 14 amino acids. Germline CDR1 and CDR2: WSHSY and SAAADI. The CDR3 DNA follows: TGCGCCATCGGGACTAGCGGGCCTTACAATGAGCAGTTCTTC. Translated, it gives CAIGTSGPYNEQFF.

The chain couples TRBV29-1 to TRBJ1-2; 7 nucleotides align to TRBD1. The CDR3 contains 14 residues. V lost 6 bases, J lost 0 bases, and 7 bases stayed unmatched. Germline values: CDR1 SQVTM, CDR2 ANQGSEA. The CDR3 sequence is CSVLTGAANYGYTF. For the CDR3, the DNA is TGCAGCGTGCTCACAGGGGCCGCTAACTATGGCTACACCTTC.

V usage is TRBV12-3 or TRBV12-4 and J usage is TRBJ2-5; 8 bases are shared with TRBD1. The J segment lost 5 bases and the V segment lost 4 bases, leaving 9 bases of the junction unmatched. The CDR3 is 15 residues long. This chain's CDR3 is CASSSRTGHSETQYF. DNA of the CDR3: TGTGCCAGCAGTTCCCGGACAGGGCATAGTGAGACCCAGTACTTC.

This clonotype was seen repeatedly, ten times or more. The chain joins TRBV4-2 to TRBJ2-1; 8 bases are shared with TRBD2. In germline, CDR1 is LGHNA, CDR2 YNFKEQ. Trimming at V came to 3 bases and at J to 4 bases, leaving 11 bases not matched to a gene. There are 17 residues in the CDR3. The CDR3 DNA sequence: TGTGCCAGCAGCCAGGGCCATAGCGGGGAACCATACAATGAGCAGTTCTTC. It translates to CASSQGHSGEPYNEQFF.

Remarks on this clonotype: This could be a read error, since a much larger clone is one nucleotide away. Lacking the conserved final phenylalanine or tryptophan, this CDR3 likely reflects a read error. The V call is TRBV20-1, the J call TRBJ2-4; D may be TRBD1 (6 bases). The germline V and J ends were trimmed by 5 bases and 9 bases, with 14 bases remaining between them. The CDR3 consists of 12 residues. Germline V lookup: CDR1 DFQATT, CDR2 SNEGSKA (reference sequence). The CDR3 sequence is CSALTGRGIQYL. CDR3 DNA sequence: TGCAGTGCTCTGACAGGCAGAGGCATTCAGTACCTC.

A note on this clonotype: Germline and junction disagree at one end, which may indicate a read error. The V gene is TRBV7-2, the J gene TRBJ2-1; D remains ambiguous. The last part of the DNA fits TRBJ2-7 better; the J call may be wrong. Germline CDR1 is SGHTA and CDR2 is FQGNSA. The CDR3 runs to 13 residues. The CDR3 coding sequence is TGTGCCTGCAGCACCTTGCTAGTCTATGAGCAGTACTTC. Amino acids: CACSTLLVYEQYF.

V is TRBV19 and J is TRBJ1-1; TRBD1 is a possible D gene (5 bases). V lost 6 bases, J lost 2 bases, and 10 bases lay in between. Per the germline V gene, CDR1 is LNHDA and CDR2 is SQIVND (reference sequence). CDR3 length equals 13 residues. The CDR3 coding sequence is TGTGCCAGTAGGGGGCGCCTTAACACTGAAGCTTTCTTT. It translates to CASRGRLNTEAFF.

V is TRBV10-3 and J is TRBJ1-2; perhaps TRBD1 as D (5 bases). The V end was cut by 6 bases, the J end by 8 bases, with 16 bases between. This CDR3 has 13 amino acids. CDR1 and CDR2 from the germline V gene are ENHRY and SYGVKD. DNA for the CDR3: TGTGCCATCAGGGGGCGCGGGGCCGGCGGCTACACCTTC. Translation: CAIRGRGAGGYTF.

The rearrangement joins TRBV19 to TRBJ1-1; D possibly corresponds to TRBD1 (6 bases). The V gene's germline CDR1 is LNHDA and CDR2 SQIVND (reference sequence). Deletions cut 4 bases from V and 5 bases from J, with 14 bases between. The CDR3 sequence is 14 residues long. The CDR3 nucleotides are TGTGCCAGTAGTACAAACAGGGCTGGGACTGAAGCTTTCTTT. The encoded protein is CASSTNRAGTEAFF.